This T cell receptor (beta chain) was recovered during a study of PD-L1 blockade in urothelial cancer (dated by TCRdb to 2016 to 2017). The study in broad terms: Therapy was started at some point between 2013 and 2015 for all patients, and atezolizumab 1,200 mg was administered intravenously every 3 weeks. About 85% of the roughly 29 patients were identified as males with urothelial cancer of bladder origin, and a prior smoking history was reported by 18 of 29 patients. An ECOG performance status of 0 or 1 was recorded for the patients, and 0 to 3 prior chemotherapy regimens had been received by the patients. Blood samples were analyzed at 3 weeks after treatment start (second dose) and at 6 weeks after treatment start. Blood samples yielded a median of roughly 140,000 T cells and roughly 83,000 unique TCRs, with median clonality approximately 0.08. An exploratory multi-omic analysis was conducted of the somatic, immune and clinical correlates of response to PD-L1 blockade with atezolizumab in urothelial cancer. Pretreatment tumor samples, along with matched peripheral blood collected serially before and after atezolizumab treatment, underwent TCR sequencing. Durable clinical benefit was defined as a progression-free survival longer than 6 months, and TCR features were additionally tested against progression-free survival and overall survival. In the same patients who had TCR sequencing, pretreatment tumors also underwent whole exome sequencing and RNA sequencing. Under 10 patients reached durable clinical benefit, while some 19 patients did not. Pretreatment blood TCR-seq was available for about 27 patients, at least one posttreatment blood collection was obtained for 25 or so patients, and tumor TCR-seq was available for 25 or so patients.

This clone was found once. This clone's antigen is unknown. The input lacks base qualities; no much larger clone sits a single base away. The cohort included roughly 30 patients with locally advanced or metastatic urothelial carcinoma who were treated at Memorial Sloan Kettering on a trial protocol. Peripheral blood mononuclear cells were collected from each patient pretreatment and during treatment, giving between 1 and 8 total time points per patient. The Qiagen DNeasy Blood extraction kit was used to purify genomic DNA from total PBMCs and from tumor samples. PBMCs were collected pretreatment and during treatment, and were isolated and stored as previously described. Synthetic TCR analog templates were spiked into each PCR so that absolute template abundance could be estimated from read counts. The immunoSEQ assay used bias-controlled V and J gene primers to amplify TCRbeta CDR3 regions from genomic DNA. Sequencing of rearranged TCRbeta segments was performed at approximately 20X coverage. As for the original processing: Sequencing errors were corrected by clustering, and CDR3s were annotated against IMGT so that V, D and J genes could be assigned. Only productive TCRbeta rearrangements were used in downstream analyses, excluding out-of-frame or stop-codon sequences. Clonality was computed as one minus Shannon entropy normalized by the log of the number of unique productive sequences. Fisher's exact test with Benjamini-Hochberg correction, using a cutoff of adjusted p below 0.01, was how clones that differed between time points or between blood and tumor were identified. What TCRdb holds here is the immuneACCESS table cut down to in-frame rearrangements. Part of the clones is not present; checked against another copy, under half of the missing clones reflect an unresolved V gene, and the others are unexplained. The V and J calls and clone size are taken from that table; D and trimming were inferred from the DNA. A total of about 88,000 clones appear in this sample, more than 90% of them only once. Around a tenth of the sample goes to the ten largest clones.

From the germline V gene, CDR1 is SGHTA and CDR2 is FQGNSA. Inclusive of the bounding cysteine and phenylalanine, the CDR3 is 14 residues long. Only the CDR3 portion is preserved as DNA: 42 bases, with reading frame beginning at the first base. After removal of 7 bases from V and 5 bases from J, the junction retains 9 bases not matched to a gene. Beyond this particular receptor, the publication reports: Improved progression-free and overall survival was associated with having pretreatment peripheral blood TCR clonality below the median. Among patients with durable benefit, tumor-associated TCR clones showed greater expansion in peripheral blood 3 weeks after treatment started (n of about 21, p = 0.022). Because the sample size was small (n of about 29) and many exploratory analyses were performed, the results are intended to be hypothesis-generating.

The receptor chain draws on TRBV7-2 and TRBJ2-7, with TRBD2 identical over 9 junction bases. The TCR was taken from a man in his 60s with urothelial cancer. This sample comprised PBMCs, obtained around atezolizumab (anti-PD-L1) treatment. The CDR3 reads CASKASGISDEQYF. In nucleotide form, the sequence is TGTGCCAGCAAGGCTAGCGGGATCAGCGACGAGCAGTACTTC.